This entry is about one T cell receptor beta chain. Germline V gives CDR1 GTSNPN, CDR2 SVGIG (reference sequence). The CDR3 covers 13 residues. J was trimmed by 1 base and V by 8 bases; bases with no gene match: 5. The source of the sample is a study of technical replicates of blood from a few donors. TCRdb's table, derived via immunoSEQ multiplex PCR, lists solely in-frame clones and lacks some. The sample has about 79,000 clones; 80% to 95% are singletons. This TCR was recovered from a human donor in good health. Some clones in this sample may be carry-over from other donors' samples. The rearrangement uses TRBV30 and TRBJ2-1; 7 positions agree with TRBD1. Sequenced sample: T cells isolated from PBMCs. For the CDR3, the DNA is TGTGCCCTAACAGGGGCTTCCTACAATGAGCAGTTCTTC. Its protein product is CALTGASYNEQFF.